The 16 T cell receptor beta chains below were found in one sample sequenced in a study of cytomegalovirus exposure and HLA in healthy donors. Profiling relied on immunoSEQ multiplex PCR, and the TCRdb table lists in-frame clones only, not all of them. The table records some 270,000 clones, around 86% of them present only once. Source material: PBMCs. These receptors were collected from a woman aged 18-30 years in good health and CMV-seronegative.

This clone showed up just once. This rearrangement joins TRBV5-1 to TRBJ2-5, with a tentative D call TRBD2 (6 bases). V was pared by 6 bases and J by 5 bases, with 20 bases between. Germline values: CDR1 SGHRS, CDR2 YFSETQ. This CDR3 spans 15 amino acids. CDR3 protein: CASKCARDRGETQYF. In DNA, the CDR3 is TGCGCCAGCAAGTGTGCGCGGGATCGTGGCGAGACCCAGTACTTC.

This clone was found a few times. The rearrangement joins TRBV28 to TRBJ2-1, with D uncertain. This CDR3 spans 11 amino acids. Trimming took 6 bases from V and 3 from J, leaving 3 bases between them. Germline assignment: CDR1 MDHEN and CDR2 SYDVKM. The CDR3: CASSYYNEQFF. The CDR3 bases are TGTGCCAGCAGCTACTACAATGAGCAGTTCTTC.

The V gene is TRBV6-4, the J gene TRBJ2-2; D perhaps matches TRBD1 (8 bases). The germline V and J ends were trimmed by 6 bases and 7 bases, with 18 bases remaining between them. The CDR3 covers 15 residues. Looked up from germline, CDR1 is MRHNA and CDR2 is SNTAGT. The CDR3 region has the DNA TGTGCCAGCAGCCTCGTGGGGGGGACAGGCGGGGAGCTGTTTTTT. This sequence encodes CASSLVGGTGGELFF.

The genes are TRBV29-1 and TRBJ2-3, with TRBD2 as a possible D gene (5 bases). Germline loops: CDR1 SQVTM, CDR2 ANQGSEA. This CDR3 is 13 amino acids long. CDR3 coding DNA: TGCACATACGCAGGAGGAAGCACAGATACGCAGTATTTT. Translation: CTYAGGSTDTQYF.

This clone was counted once. The J gene is TRBJ2-7, the V gene TRBV11-3; TRBD2 matches at 10 bases. CDR1 is SGHNT and CDR2 is YENEEA in the germline V gene. J gave up 4 bases and V 2 bases, and 8 bases lay outside the gene matches. This CDR3 spans 16 amino acids. The DNA for the CDR3 is TGTGCCAGCAGCTTATGGGGGCTAGCGGGAGATTACGAGCAGTACTTC. Translating it yields CASSLWGLAGDYEQYF.

The chain carries TRBV6-5 and TRBJ1-2, with 7 bases matching TRBD1. Germline loops: CDR1 MNHEY, CDR2 SVGAGI. V was pared by 2 bases and J by 4 bases, with 4 bases of the junction left unmatched. The CDR3 sequence is 14 residues long. Here the CDR3 DNA reads TGTGCCAGCAGTTACGGCCAGGGGGTCTATGGCTACACCTTC. It specifies CASSYGQGVYGYTF.

This clone was counted a few times. The V and J genes are TRBV27 and TRBJ2-5; D gene uncertain. Germline V gives CDR1 MNHEY, CDR2 SMNVEV (reference sequence). The V end lost 10 bases, the J end lost 3 bases, and 9 bases lay between the germline ends. The CDR3 runs 11 residues. The CDR3 spells CATTREETQYF. The CDR3 DNA sequence: TGTGCCACAACACGGGAAGAGACCCAGTACTTC.

The genes are TRBV4-2 and TRBJ2-7; 10 bases align to TRBD2. CDR3 length equals 16 residues. Germline V gives CDR1 LGHNA, CDR2 YNFKEQ. V was pared by 0 bases and J by 6 bases, with 8 bases of the junction left unmatched. The CDR3 DNA reads TGTGCCAGCAGCCAAGATGGAATAGCGGGGGGCCGCGAGCAGTACTTC. Residues: CASSQDGIAGGREQYF.

The V and J genes are TRBV29-1 and TRBJ1-1; D is uncertain. The CDR3 sequence is 13 residues long. V lost 1 base to trimming and J lost 3 bases, with 9 bases between them. Germline values: CDR1 SQVTM, CDR2 ANQGSEA. The CDR3 sequence is CSVEGQVDTEAFF. In DNA, the CDR3 is TGCAGCGTTGAAGGGCAGGTTGACACTGAAGCTTTCTTT.

This clone was counted once. This chain connects TRBV9 to TRBJ1-1, with unresolved D. The CDR3 loop spans 14 amino acids. The germline V gene encodes CDR1 SGDLS and CDR2 YYNGEE. V was trimmed by 0 bases and J by 5 bases, leaving 11 bases between them. The DNA of the CDR3 is TGTGCCAGCAGCGTAGAAGGAGAGTCGACTGAAGCTTTCTTT. It yields the protein CASSVEGESTEAFF. Full variable domain (rest looked up from reference TRBV9 and TRBJ1-1): DSGVTQTPKHLITATGQRVTLRCSPRSGDLSVYWYQQSLDQGLQFLIQYYNGEERAKGNILERFSAQQFPDLHSELNLSSLELGDSALYFCASSVEGESTEAFFGQGTRLTVV.

V and J are TRBV11-2 and TRBJ2-5, with D maybe TRBD2 (6 bases). CDR3 size: 13 residues. Trimming took 6 bases from V and 2 from J, leaving 10 bases between them. Germline assignment: CDR1 SGHAT and CDR2 FQNNGV. The CDR3 here is CASSSGVQETQYF. In DNA form, the CDR3 reads TGTGCCAGCAGTTCGGGGGTTCAAGAGACCCAGTACTTC.

The chain carries TRBV7-9 and TRBJ1-6; D is perhaps TRBD1 (5 bases). The CDR3 covers 13 residues. V was cut by 5 bases and J by 5 bases, with 7 bases left in between. Germline CDR1 is SEHNR and CDR2 is FQNEAQ (reference sequence). The CDR3 DNA follows: TGTGCCAGCAGCCGGACAAATAATTCACCCCTCCACTTT. This encodes CASSRTNNSPLHF.

J is TRBJ2-3 and V is TRBV27, with 8 bases identical to TRBD1. Trimming took 5 bases from V and 1 from J; bases not matched to a gene: 5. The germline gives CDR1 MNHEY, CDR2 SMNVEV (reference sequence). This CDR3 region has 15 residues. The CDR3 loop is CASSPGQGGTDTQYF. CDR3 coding DNA: TGTGCCAGCAGTCCCGGACAGGGCGGCACAGATACGCAGTATTTT.

CDR3 sequence reads: CASSELAGGRNEQFF. CDR3 bases: TGTGCCAGCAGTGAGTTAGCGGGGGGCAGGAATGAGCAGTTCTTC. The rearrangement links TRBV6-1 to TRBJ2-1; 10 bases are a match to TRBD2. The length of the CDR3 is 15 residues. The trim removed 3 bases at V and 7 bases at J, leaving 6 bases unmatched. Germline values: CDR1 MNHNS, CDR2 SASEGT.

The sample holds one count of this clone. The J gene is TRBJ2-7, the V gene TRBV10-3, with 7 bases aligning to TRBD1. The V gene's germline CDR1 is ENHRY and CDR2 SYGVKD. This CDR3 contains 14 residues. V was clipped by 4 bases and J by 3 bases; unmatched bases: 6. The CDR3 spells CAISVGQEIYEQYF. The CDR3 bases are TGTGCCATCAGTGTCGGACAGGAAATCTACGAGCAGTACTTC.

The chain recombines TRBV6-5 with TRBJ2-2, with unresolved D. The CDR3 runs 14 residues. Germline lookup yields CDR1 MNHEY and CDR2 SVGAGI. Trimming stripped 1 base from V and 3 bases from J, with 6 bases between. The CDR3: CASSYWQDTGELFF. CDR3 nucleotides: TGTGCCAGCAGTTACTGGCAAGACACCGGGGAGCTGTTTTTT.